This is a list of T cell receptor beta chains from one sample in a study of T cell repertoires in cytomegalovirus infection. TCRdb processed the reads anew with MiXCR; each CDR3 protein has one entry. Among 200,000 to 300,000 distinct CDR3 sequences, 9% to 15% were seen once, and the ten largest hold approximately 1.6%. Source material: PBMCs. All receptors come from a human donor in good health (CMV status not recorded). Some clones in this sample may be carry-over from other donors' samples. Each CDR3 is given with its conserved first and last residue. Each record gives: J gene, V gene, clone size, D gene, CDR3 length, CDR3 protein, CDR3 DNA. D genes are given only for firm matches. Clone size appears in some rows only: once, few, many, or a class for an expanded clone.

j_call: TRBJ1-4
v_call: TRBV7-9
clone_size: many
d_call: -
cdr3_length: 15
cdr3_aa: CASSQDGVENEKLFF
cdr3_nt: TGTGCCAGCAGCCAGGACGGGGTTGAAAATGAAAAACTGTTTTTT

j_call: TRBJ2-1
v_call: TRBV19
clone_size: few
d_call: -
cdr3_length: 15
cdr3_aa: CASSIGQASYNEQFF
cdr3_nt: TGTGCCAGTAGTATAGGGCAGGCTTCCTACAATGAGCAGTTCTTC

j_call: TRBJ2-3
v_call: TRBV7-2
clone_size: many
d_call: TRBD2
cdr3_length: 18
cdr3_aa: CASSFLSGGASLTDTQYF
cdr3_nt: TGTGCCAGCAGCTTTTTGAGCGGGGGGGCCAGTTTGACAGATACGCAGTATTTT

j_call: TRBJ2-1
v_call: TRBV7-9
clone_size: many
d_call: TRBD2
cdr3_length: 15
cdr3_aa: CASTPRSGRGDEQFF
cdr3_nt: TGTGCCAGCACCCCTCGGAGCGGGAGAGGGGATGAGCAGTTCTTC

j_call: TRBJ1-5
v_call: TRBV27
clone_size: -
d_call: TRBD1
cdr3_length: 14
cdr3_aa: CASSLGQGKQPQHF
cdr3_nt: TGTGCCAGCAGTCTCGGACAGGGGAAACAGCCCCAGCATTTT

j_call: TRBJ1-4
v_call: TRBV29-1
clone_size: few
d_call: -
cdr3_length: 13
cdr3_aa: CSAREGVGEKLFF
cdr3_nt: TGCAGCGCGCGGGAGGGGGTCGGCGAAAAACTGTTTTTT

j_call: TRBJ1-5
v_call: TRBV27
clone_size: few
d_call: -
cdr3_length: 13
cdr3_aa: CASRLGGNQPQHF
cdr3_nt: TGTGCCAGCAGACTTGGGGGTAATCAGCCCCAGCATTTT

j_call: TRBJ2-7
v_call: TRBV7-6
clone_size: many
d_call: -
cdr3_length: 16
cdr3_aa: CASSLAAGSAIGEQYF
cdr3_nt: TGTGCCAGCAGCTTAGCGGCTGGCAGTGCCATCGGTGAGCAGTACTTC

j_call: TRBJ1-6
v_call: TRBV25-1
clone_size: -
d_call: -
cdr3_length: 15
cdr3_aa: CASSEKQGYNSPLHF
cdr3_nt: TGTGCCAGCAGTGAAAAGCAAGGATATAATTCACCCCTCCACTTT

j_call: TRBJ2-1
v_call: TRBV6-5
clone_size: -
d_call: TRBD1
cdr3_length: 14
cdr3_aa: CASTEDRVGNEQFF
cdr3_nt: TGTGCCAGCACCGAGGACAGGGTTGGGAATGAGCAGTTCTTC

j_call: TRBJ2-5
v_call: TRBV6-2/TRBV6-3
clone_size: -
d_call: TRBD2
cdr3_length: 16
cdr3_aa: CASSHPPSGSKETQYF
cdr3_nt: TGTGCCAGCAGCCACCCCCCTAGCGGGAGTAAAGAGACCCAGTACTTC

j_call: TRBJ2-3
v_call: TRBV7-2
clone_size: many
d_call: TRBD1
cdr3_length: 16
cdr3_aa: CASSLAGTGGPDTQYF
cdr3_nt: TGTGCCAGCAGCTTAGCCGGGACAGGGGGCCCAGATACGCAGTATTTT

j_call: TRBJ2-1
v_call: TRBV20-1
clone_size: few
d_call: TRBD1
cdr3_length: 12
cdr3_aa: CSAIYRGDEQFF
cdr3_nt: TGCAGTGCCATATACAGGGGTGATGAGCAGTTCTTC

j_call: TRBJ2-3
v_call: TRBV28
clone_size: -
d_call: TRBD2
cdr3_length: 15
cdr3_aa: CASSLTGGRGHTQYF
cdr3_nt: TGTGCCAGCAGTTTAACGGGCGGGAGGGGACATACGCAGTATTTT

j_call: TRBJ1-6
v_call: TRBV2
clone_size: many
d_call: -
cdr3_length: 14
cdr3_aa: CASSSDRDNSPLHF
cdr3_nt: TGTGCCAGCAGTTCGGACAGAGATAATTCACCCCTCCACTTT

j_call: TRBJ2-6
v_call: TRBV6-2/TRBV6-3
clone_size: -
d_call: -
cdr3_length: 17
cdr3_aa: CASSSRVLNSGANVLTF
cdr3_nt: TGTGCCAGCTCCTCTAGAGTTCTGAACTCTGGGGCCAACGTCCTGACTTTC

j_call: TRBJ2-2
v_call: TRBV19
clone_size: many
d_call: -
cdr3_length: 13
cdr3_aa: CASSIGGPGELFF
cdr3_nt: TGTGCCAGTAGTATCGGGGGACCCGGGGAGCTGTTTTTT

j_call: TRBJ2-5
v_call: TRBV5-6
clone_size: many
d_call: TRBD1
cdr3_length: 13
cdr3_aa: CASSLDRGETQYF
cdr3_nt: TGTGCCAGCAGCTTAGACAGGGGGGAGACCCAGTACTTC

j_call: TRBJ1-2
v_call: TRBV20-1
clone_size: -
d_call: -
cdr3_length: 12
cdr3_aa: CSARASWYGYTF
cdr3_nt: TGCAGTGCTAGGGCTTCTTGGTATGGCTACACCTTC

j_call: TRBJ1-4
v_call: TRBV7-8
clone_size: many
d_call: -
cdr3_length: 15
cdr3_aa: CASSLDGTLNEKLFF
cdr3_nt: TGTGCCAGCAGCTTAGACGGGACCCTAAATGAAAAACTGTTTTTT

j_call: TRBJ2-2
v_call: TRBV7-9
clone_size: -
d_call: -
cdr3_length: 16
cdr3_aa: CASRTNRGMNTGELFF
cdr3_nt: TGTGCCAGCAGAACTAATCGGGGGATGAACACCGGGGAGCTGTTTTTT

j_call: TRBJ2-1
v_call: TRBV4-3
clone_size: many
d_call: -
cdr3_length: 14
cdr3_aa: CASSQETGFNEQFF
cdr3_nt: TGCGCCAGCAGCCAAGAGACGGGATTCAATGAGCAGTTCTTC

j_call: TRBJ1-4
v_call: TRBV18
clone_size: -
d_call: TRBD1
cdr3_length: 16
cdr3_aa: CASSQDRATTNEKLFF
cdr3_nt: TGTGCCAGCTCCCAAGACAGGGCAACAACTAATGAAAAACTGTTTTTT

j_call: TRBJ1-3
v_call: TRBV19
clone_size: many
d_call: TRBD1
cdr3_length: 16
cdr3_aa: CASSILTGASGNTIYF
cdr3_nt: TGTGCCAGTAGTATTCTGACAGGGGCCTCTGGAAACACCATATATTTT

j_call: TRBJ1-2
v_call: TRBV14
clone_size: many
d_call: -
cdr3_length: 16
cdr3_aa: CASSQEADTGSSGYTF
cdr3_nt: TGTGCCAGCAGCCAAGAGGCTGATACGGGTTCTTCTGGCTACACCTTC

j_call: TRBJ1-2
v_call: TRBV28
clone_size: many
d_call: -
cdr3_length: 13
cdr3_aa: CASSLLGALGYTF
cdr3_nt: TGTGCCAGCAGTTTATTAGGGGCGCTTGGCTACACCTTC

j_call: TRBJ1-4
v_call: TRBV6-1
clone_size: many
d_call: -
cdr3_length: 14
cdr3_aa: CATSPGSANEKLFF
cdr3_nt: TGTGCCACCTCCCCCGGCTCCGCTAATGAAAAACTGTTTTTT

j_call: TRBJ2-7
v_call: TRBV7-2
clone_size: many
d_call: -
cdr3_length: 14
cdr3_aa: CASSLLGPSREQYF
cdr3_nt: TGTGCCAGCAGCTTACTTGGCCCGTCCCGTGAGCAGTACTTC

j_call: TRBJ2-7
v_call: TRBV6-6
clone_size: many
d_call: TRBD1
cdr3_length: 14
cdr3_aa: CASSFTGDSYEQYF
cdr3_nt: TGTGCCAGCAGTTTCACAGGGGACTCCTACGAGCAGTACTTC